One and the same sample provided the 20 T cell receptor beta chains below, sequenced in a study of blood T cell repertoires in COVID-19. Measured with immunoSEQ multiplex PCR; TCRdb has only the in-frame clones, and not every one. The sample lists 55,000 to 80,000 clones, about 88% seen once, with approximately 10% in the top ten. The sample was peripheral blood. The receptors originated from an elderly man with acute or convalescent COVID-19.

This rearrangement joins TRBV24-1 to TRBJ2-1; TRBD2 aligns across 8 bases. V was clipped by 4 bases and J by 8 bases; unmatched bases: 15. CDR3 length: 17 amino acids. CDR1 is KGHDR and CDR2 is SFDVKD in the germline V gene. This CDR3 reads CATSDPSLAENGHEQFF. The CDR3 DNA is TGTGCCACCAGTGACCCCTCACTAGCGGAGAACGGCCATGAGCAGTTCTTC.

The chain uses TRBV6-6 and TRBJ1-4; weak D call: TRBD1 (5 bases). The CDR3 sequence is 14 residues long. Germline V CDR1 and CDR2: MNHNY, SVGAGI (reference sequence). With 7 bases removed from V and 3 bases from J, the gap between germline ends came to 12 bases. The CDR3 spells CASTLGGANEKLFF. CDR3 DNA sequence: TGTGCCAGCACCTTGGGGGGGGCTAATGAAAAACTGTTTTTT.

The chain is built from TRBV19 and TRBJ2-7, with TRBD1 matching over 9 bases. The CDR3 extends over 16 amino acids. V trimming: 2 bases; J trimming: 1 base; junction bases outside the gene matches: 6. Per germline, CDR1 LNHDA and CDR2 SQIVND (reference sequence). CDR3 DNA: TGTGCCAGTAGTATAAGTGAGACAGGGGGATCCTACGAGCAGTACTTC. Amino acids: CASSISETGGSYEQYF. The full variable domain, its missing parts supplied by reference TRBV19 and TRBJ2-7, is DGGITQSPKYLFRKEGQNVTLSCEQNLNHDAMYWYRQDPGQGLRLIYYSQIVNDFQKGDIAEGYSVSREKKESFPLTVTSAQKNPTAFYLCASSISETGGSYEQYFGPGTRLTVT.

The CDR3 coding sequence is TGTGCCAGCAGTATAACGACGGGAGCTTTCTTT. Its protein product is CASSITTGAFF. V gene TRBV12-3 or TRBV12-4 combines with J gene TRBJ1-1; D is ambiguous. V was trimmed by 5 bases and J by 10 bases, leaving 11 bases between them. The length of the CDR3 is 11 residues.

The chain carries TRBV6-6 and TRBJ2-2; D is undetermined. CDR1 and CDR2 from the germline V gene are MNHNY and SVGAGI (reference sequence). The CDR3 covers 15 residues. Trimming pared 3 bases from V and 9 bases from J, leaving 17 bases between. This CDR3 reads CASSYGQPPIRELFF. CDR3 sequence (DNA): TGTGCCAGCAGTTATGGGCAGCCCCCAATAAGGGAGCTGTTTTTT.

The rearrangement joins TRBV12-5 to TRBJ1-5; possibly TRBD1 for D (5 bases). Germline lookup yields CDR1 LGHNT and CDR2 FRNRAP. Deletions cut 1 base from V and 0 bases from J, with 10 bases between. The CDR3 has 16 amino acids. The CDR3 is CASGLGQTNSNQPQHF. In DNA form, the CDR3 reads TGTGCTAGTGGTTTGGGACAGACGAATAGCAATCAGCCCCAGCATTTT.

CDR3 loop: CAWSGPGQSYGYTF. In nucleotides, the CDR3 is TGTGCCTGGAGTGGTCCGGGACAGAGCTATGGCTACACCTTC. This chain links TRBV30 with TRBJ1-2; the match to TRBD1 covers 7 bases. With V trimmed by 1 base and J by 4 bases, 6 bases remained unmatched. CDR1 is GTSNPN, CDR2 SVGIG, per germline (reference sequence). This CDR3 spans 14 amino acids.

The chain combines TRBV6-2 or TRBV6-3 with TRBJ1-1; D remains ambiguous. Germline V gene data show CDR1 as MNHEY and CDR2 as SVGEGT. CDR3 length: 13 residues. V lost 6 bases, J lost 1 base, and 9 bases lay in between. The DNA of the CDR3 is TGTGCCAGCAGCGGTGGAGGGAACACTGAAGCTTTCTTT. This sequence encodes CASSGGGNTEAFF.

At least ten counts were recorded for this clone. The V and J genes are TRBV12-3 or TRBV12-4 and TRBJ1-1; TRBD1 matches 7 bases. J was trimmed by 8 bases and V by 5 bases; bases with no gene match: 5. The CDR3 totals 12 residues. In DNA, the CDR3 is TGTGCCAGCAGTCGACAGGGACCAGAAGCTTTCTTT. It encodes CASSRQGPEAFF.

The V call is TRBV9, the J call TRBJ1-2, with a weak D call TRBD1 (5 bases). V lost 3 bases to trimming and J lost 8 bases, with 14 bases between them. CDR1 and CDR2 (germline): SGDLS, YYNGEE. The CDR3 has 13 amino acids. The CDR3 spells CASSAGTSPGYTF. CDR3 DNA: TGTGCCAGCAGCGCCGGGACTTCCCCGGGCTACACCTTC.

The chain uses TRBV19 and TRBJ1-5; D gene uncertain. This CDR3 is built from 15 residues. CDR1 is LNHDA, CDR2 SQIVND, per germline (reference sequence). V was trimmed by 7 bases and J by 0 bases, leaving 13 bases between them. The CDR3 DNA sequence: TGTGCCAGTATCGGGTCTTTCTATAGCAATCAGCCCCAGCATTTT. It encodes CASIGSFYSNQPQHF.

The gene calls are TRBV10-2 and TRBJ1-5; D is unresolved. Germline-derived CDR1 and CDR2 are WSHSY and SAAADI. V dropped 5 bases and J dropped 10 bases, with 18 bases sitting between them. The CDR3 runs 14 residues. Here the CDR3 reads CASSRQPEGEPQHF. The CDR3 region has the DNA TGCGCCAGCAGTCGCCAGCCCGAGGGAGAACCCCAGCATTTT.

The CDR3 DNA is TGTGCCAGCAGCTTAGGAGGGAAAGAGACCCAGTACTTC. Amino acids: CASSLGGKETQYF. V is TRBV11-1 and J is TRBJ2-5; D is possibly TRBD2 (5 bases). The germline V gene has CDR1 SGHAT and CDR2 FQDESV (reference sequence). Trimming removed 1 base from V and 3 bases from J, with 6 bases in between. This CDR3 spans 13 amino acids.

This clone appeared once. V is TRBV19 and J is TRBJ2-1; 9 bases line up with TRBD2. The germline V gene has CDR1 LNHDA and CDR2 SQIVND (reference sequence). The CDR3 has 19 residues. With 4 bases clipped from V and 0 bases from J, the junction kept 13 bases outside the gene matches. The chain's CDR3 is CASSTLAGSGDRSYNEQFF. Written as DNA, the CDR3 is TGTGCCAGTAGTACACTAGCGGGCTCTGGCGACCGCTCCTACAATGAGCAGTTCTTC. Supplemented by reference TRBV19 and TRBJ2-1, the full variable domain reads DGGITQSPKYLFRKEGQNVTLSCEQNLNHDAMYWYRQDPGQGLRLIYYSQIVNDFQKGDIAEGYSVSREKKESFPLTVTSAQKNPTAFYLCASSTLAGSGDRSYNEQFFGPGTRLTVL.

This clone has more than one count but fewer than ten. One end of the junction is discordant with germline, which a read error may explain. The chain couples TRBV7-9 to TRBJ2-7, with 10 bases aligning to TRBD1. Germline CDR1 is SEHNR and CDR2 is FQNEAQ (reference sequence). The CDR3 length is 11 residues. The CDR3 nucleotides read TGTGCCAGCAGCGCCGGGACAGGGGAAGACTTC. Its translation: CASSAGTGEDF. The entire variable domain, with the rest obtained from reference TRBV7-9 and TRBJ2-7, is as follows: DTGVSQNPRHKITKRGQNVTFRCDPISEHNRLYWYRQTLGQGPEFLTYFQNEAQLEKSRLLSDRFSAERPKGSFSTLEIQRTEQGDSAMYLCASSAGTGEDFGPGTRLTVT.

In this sample, this clone turned up a few times. The V and J genes are TRBV3-1 (or the pseudogene TRBV3-2) and TRBJ2-7; 11 bases line up with TRBD2. This CDR3 is 15 amino acids long. Germline V gene sequence: CDR1 LGHDT, CDR2 YNNKEL (reference sequence). The ends lost 1 base at V and 3 bases at J; junction bases unmatched: 2. For the CDR3, the DNA is TGTGCCAGCAGCCAAGGGGGACTAGCGGACTACGAGCAGTACTTC. As protein: CASSQGGLADYEQYF.

The chain has TRBV10-3 and TRBJ2-3, with 11 bases aligning to TRBD2. Germline V gene data show CDR1 as ENHRY and CDR2 as SYGVKD. The CDR3 totals 17 residues. Losses at the gene ends were 0 bases for V and 2 bases for J; bases not matched to a gene: 4. CDR3 sequence: CAISESVAGGNTDTQYF. The CDR3 bases are TGTGCCATCAGTGAGTCGGTAGCGGGGGGGAACACAGATACGCAGTATTTT.

A single count supports this clone. This sequence joins TRBV29-1 and TRBJ2-7, with 7 bases aligning to TRBD1. Germline trimming cut 6 bases from V and 3 bases from J; bases unmatched to any gene: 5. The germline CDR1 and CDR2 sequences are SQVTM and ANQGSEA. The CDR3 length is 12 residues. In DNA form, the CDR3 reads TGCAGCGTGGCAAGACAGGGCTACGAGCAGTACTTC. Protein: CSVARQGYEQYF.

The chain has TRBV29-1 and TRBJ1-4; D gene ambiguous. Germline V CDR1 and CDR2: SQVTM, ANQGSEA. The V end lost 4 bases, the J end lost 1 base, and 7 bases lay between the germline ends. The CDR3 totals 13 residues. DNA for the CDR3: TGCAGCGTTGGACGGGGAACTAATGAAAAACTGTTTTTT. Translation gives CSVGRGTNEKLFF. The full variable domain, with the rest looked up from reference TRBV29-1 and TRBJ1-4, is SAVISQKPSRDICQRGTSLTIQCQVDSQVTMMFWYRQQPGQSLTLIATANQGSEATYESGFVIDKFPISRPNLTFSTLTVSNMSPEDSSIYLCSVGRGTNEKLFFGSGTQLSVL.

In its sample, this clone is medium-sized. The chain links TRBV9 to TRBJ2-7; TRBD2 matches 14 bases. The CDR3 totals 16 residues. The V gene's germline CDR1 is SGDLS and CDR2 YYNGEE. The junction had 6 bases not matched to a gene; V was cut back by 4 bases and J by 3 bases. The CDR3: CASSSGTSGSYYEQYF. The CDR3 DNA sequence: TGTGCCAGCAGCTCAGGGACTAGCGGGAGTTACTACGAGCAGTACTTC.